This TCR beta chain emerged from a study of blood T cell repertoires in COVID-19 (dated by TCRdb to about 2020). With regard to the full study: The collaborator samples originated in the United States, Italy and Spain and spanned the acute and convalescent phases of COVID-19. HLA class I and class II types, where available, came from metadata supplied by the sample provider rather than from assay-based typing. A de-identified subject ID, COVID-19 status, age in years and sex were almost always included in the sample metadata. The material from the prospective study consisted of cDNA or gDNA derived from T cells, B-cell-depleted T cells, or PBMCs. A freely available public database, intended as a resource for researchers studying the immune response to SARS-CoV-2, is where the repertoires were released. Subjects who had been exposed to COVID-19, were actively infected with it, or had recovered from it provided the deeply sampled blood TCRbeta repertoires that made up the dataset. The samples were drawn from two sources: the first 160 participants of the ongoing ImmuneRACE study, and fewer than 1,500 subjects contributed by 6 global collaborators.

About this clone: No antigen is known for it. No base quality information exists; no much larger clone differs at one position.

At one collaborating source in Seattle, patients were enrolled during active infection and were followed longitudinally through the course of disease. Whole blood was collected in K2EDTA tubes by collaborating institutions according to the institutions' own protocols. For TCRbeta analysis, collaborator samples were shipped as frozen whole blood, as isolated PBMCs, or as DNA extracted from either sample type. The immunoSEQ Assay, a bias-controlled multiplex PCR, was used to amplify TCRbeta CDR3 regions from genomic DNA. Per the original workflow: Within the assay, amplification of reference gene primers was used to estimate how many nucleated cells each sample contained. To quantify the absolute abundance of each unique TCRbeta CDR3 rearrangement, sequence reads were collapsed and filtered. For each sample, productive Simpson clonality was calculated by taking the square root of Simpson's diversity index across productive rearrangements. In its TCRdb copy, this immuneACCESS table keeps in-frame sequences only and misses some clones. Where compared with another copy, unresolved V genes explain less than half of these, and the others have no known cause. V and J calls and clone size are as listed in that table; D and trimming were resolved from the DNA. The sample table contains a few hundred thousand clones; only one count was recorded for roughly 80% of them. The ten largest clones add up to 8% to 10% of the sample.

Results the study describes overall, beyond this receptor: How much clinical and demographic metadata was included differed by source and by participant, and the metadata was provided uncurated.

The source of this sequence is a woman older than 75 with COVID-19, enrolled during active disease. Sequenced sample: peripheral blood.

This receptor has the CDR3 CASSVVDTGNTIYF. The DNA sequence is as follows: TGTGCCAGCAGCGTCGTAGACACGGGAAACACCATATATTTT. The sequence joins TRBV9 to TRBJ1-3; the D gene cannot be resolved reliably. At the junction V is shortened by 2 bases and J by 4 bases, with 10 bases in between. From the germline V gene, CDR1 is SGDLS and CDR2 is YYNGEE. Spanning cysteine to phenylalanine, the CDR3 consists of 14 amino acids. Only the CDR3 DNA is retained, 42 bases long and in frame from the first base.